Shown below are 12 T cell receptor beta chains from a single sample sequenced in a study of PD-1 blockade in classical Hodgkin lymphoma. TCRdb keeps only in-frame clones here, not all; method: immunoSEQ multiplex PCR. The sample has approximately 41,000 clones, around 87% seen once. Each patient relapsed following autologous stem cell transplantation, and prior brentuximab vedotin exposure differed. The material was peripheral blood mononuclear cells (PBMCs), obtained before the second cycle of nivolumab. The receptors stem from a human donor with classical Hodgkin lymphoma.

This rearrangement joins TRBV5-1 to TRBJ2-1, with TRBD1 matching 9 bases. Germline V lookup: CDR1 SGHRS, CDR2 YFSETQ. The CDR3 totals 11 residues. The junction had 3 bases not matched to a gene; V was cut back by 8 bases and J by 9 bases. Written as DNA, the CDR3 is TGCGCCAGAACAGGGGGCAGTGAGCAGTTCTTC. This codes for CARTGGSEQFF.

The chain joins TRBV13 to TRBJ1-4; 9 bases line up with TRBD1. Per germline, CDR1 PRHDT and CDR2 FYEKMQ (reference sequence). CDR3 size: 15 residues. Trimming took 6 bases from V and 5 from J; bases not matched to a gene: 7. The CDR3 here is CASSPRGTGNEKLFF. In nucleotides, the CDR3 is TGTGCCAGCAGTCCACGCGGGACAGGGAATGAAAAACTGTTTTTT. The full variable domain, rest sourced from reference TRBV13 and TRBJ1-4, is AAGVIQSPRHLIKEKRETATLKCYPIPRHDTVYWYQQGPGQDPQFLISFYEKMQSDKGSIPDRFSAQQFSDYHSELNMSSLELGDSALYFCASSPRGTGNEKLFFGSGTQLSVL.

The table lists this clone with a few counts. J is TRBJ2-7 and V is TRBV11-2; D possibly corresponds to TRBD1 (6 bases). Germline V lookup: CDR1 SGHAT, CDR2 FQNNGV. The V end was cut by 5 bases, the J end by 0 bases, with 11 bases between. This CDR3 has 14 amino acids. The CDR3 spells CASSQDRNSYEQYF. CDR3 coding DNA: TGTGCCAGCAGCCAAGACAGGAACTCCTACGAGCAGTACTTC. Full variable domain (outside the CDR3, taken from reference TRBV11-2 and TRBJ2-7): EAGVAQSPRYKIIEKRQSVAFWCNPISGHATLYWYQQILGQGPKLLIQFQNNGVVDDSQLPKDRFSAERLKGVDSTLKIQPAKLEDSAVYLCASSQDRNSYEQYFGPGTRLTVT.

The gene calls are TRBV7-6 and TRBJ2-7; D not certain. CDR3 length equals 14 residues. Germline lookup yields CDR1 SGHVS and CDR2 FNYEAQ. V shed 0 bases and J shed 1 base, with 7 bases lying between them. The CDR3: CASSLARGSYEQYF. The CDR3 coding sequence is TGTGCCAGCAGCTTAGCGAGAGGTTCCTACGAGCAGTACTTC.

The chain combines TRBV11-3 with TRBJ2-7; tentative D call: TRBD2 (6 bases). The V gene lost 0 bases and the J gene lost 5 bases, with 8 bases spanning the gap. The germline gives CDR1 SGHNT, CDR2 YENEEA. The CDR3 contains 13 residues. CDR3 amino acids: CASSLDGGNEQYF. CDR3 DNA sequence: TGTGCCAGCAGCTTAGACGGGGGTAACGAGCAGTACTTC.

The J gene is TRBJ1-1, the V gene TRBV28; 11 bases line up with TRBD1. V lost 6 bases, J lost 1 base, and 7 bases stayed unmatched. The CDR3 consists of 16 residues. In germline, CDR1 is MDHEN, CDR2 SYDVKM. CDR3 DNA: TGTGCCAGCAGCCCTCGGACAGGGGGCGCGAACACTGAAGCTTTCTTT. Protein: CASSPRTGGANTEAFF.

CDR3 region: CASRAQGYNQPQHF. CDR3 nucleotides: TGTGCCAGCAGAGCACAGGGTTACAATCAGCCCCAGCATTTT. The chain employs TRBV6-6 and TRBJ1-5; tentative D call: TRBD1 (6 bases). The length of the CDR3 is 14 residues. Germline CDR1 MNHNY, CDR2 SVGAGI (reference sequence). The ends were cut back, 6 bases at V and 3 bases at J, with 12 bases in the middle.

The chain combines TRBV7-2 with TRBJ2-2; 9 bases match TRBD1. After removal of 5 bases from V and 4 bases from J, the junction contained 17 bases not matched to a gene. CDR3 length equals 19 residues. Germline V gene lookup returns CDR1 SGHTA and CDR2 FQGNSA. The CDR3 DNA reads TGTGCCAGCAGCAGAAGAGACTGGGACAGGGTCTTTGGCACCGGGGAGCTGTTTTTT. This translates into CASSRRDWDRVFGTGELFF.

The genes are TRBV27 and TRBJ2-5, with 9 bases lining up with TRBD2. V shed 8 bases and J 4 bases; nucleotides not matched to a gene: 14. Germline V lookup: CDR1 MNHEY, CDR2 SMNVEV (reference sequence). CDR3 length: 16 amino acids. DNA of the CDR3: TGTGCCAGCCGTCGCTGGGCGGGAGGGGGGGGAGAGACCCAGTACTTC. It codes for CASRRWAGGGGETQYF.

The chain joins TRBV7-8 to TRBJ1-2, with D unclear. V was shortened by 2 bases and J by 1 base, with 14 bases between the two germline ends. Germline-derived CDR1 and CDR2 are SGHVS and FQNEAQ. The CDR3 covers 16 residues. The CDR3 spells CASSLKLKGNNYGYTF. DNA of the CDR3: TGTGCCAGCAGCTTAAAGTTAAAAGGGAATAACTATGGCTACACCTTC.

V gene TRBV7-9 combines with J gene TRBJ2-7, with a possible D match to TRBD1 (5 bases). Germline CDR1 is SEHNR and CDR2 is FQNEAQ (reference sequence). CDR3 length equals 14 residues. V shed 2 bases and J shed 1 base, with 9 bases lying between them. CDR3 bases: TGTGCCAGCAGCTTATTGGCAGGGTCCTACGAGCAGTACTTC. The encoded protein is CASSLLAGSYEQYF.

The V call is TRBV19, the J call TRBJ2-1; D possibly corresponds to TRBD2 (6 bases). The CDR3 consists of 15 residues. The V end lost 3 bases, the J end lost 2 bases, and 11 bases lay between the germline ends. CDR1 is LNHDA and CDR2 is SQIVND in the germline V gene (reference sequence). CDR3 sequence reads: CASSIAGPAYNEQFF. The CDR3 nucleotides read TGTGCCAGTAGTATCGCGGGACCAGCCTACAATGAGCAGTTCTTC.